The next 26 T cell receptor beta chains were all read from a single sample in a study of T cell responses to AZD1222 COVID-19 vaccine. Clones were sequenced by immunoSEQ multiplex PCR, and TCRdb holds only the in-frame ones, with some missing. This repertoire shows 110,000 to 150,000 clones, 80% to 95% found once; its top ten account for around 3.8%. The sequenced sample was peripheral blood, obtained on day 0 of AZD1222 vaccination. The receptors here all came from an adult in good health.

This chain joins TRBV6-5 and TRBJ1-5; D gene unclear. The CDR3 spans 12 residues. From germline, CDR1 is MNHEY and CDR2 SVGAGI. Between the trimmed V and J ends, which lost 8 bases and 4 bases, there was a span of 9 bases. The CDR3 DNA is TGTGCCAGCGGCCAGCCAAATCAGCCCCAGCATTTT. This sequence encodes CASGQPNQPQHF.

The chain combines TRBV12-3 or TRBV12-4 with TRBJ1-4; unclear D gene. The CDR3 consists of 11 residues. The V gene lost 4 bases and the J gene lost 8 bases, with 5 bases spanning the gap. CDR3 region: CASSYLEKLFF. The CDR3, as DNA: TGTGCCAGCAGTTATTTGGAAAAACTGTTTTTT.

The J gene is TRBJ2-1, the V gene TRBV9; 11 positions match TRBD2. V shed 4 bases, J shed 0 bases, and the junction held 9 bases outside the gene matches. Germline V CDR1 and CDR2: SGDLS, YYNGEE. This CDR3 contains 18 residues. This chain's CDR3 is CASSTLAGGPTSYNEQFF. Written as DNA, the CDR3 is TGTGCCAGCAGCACCCTAGCGGGAGGCCCCACCTCCTACAATGAGCAGTTCTTC.

The genes are TRBV6-2 or TRBV6-3 and TRBJ2-3; D is perhaps TRBD1 or TRBD2 (5 bases each). Germline-derived CDR1 and CDR2 are MNHEY and SVGEGT. Trimming took off 6 bases at V and 3 bases at J, with 16 bases between the two ends. CDR3 size: 15 residues. The CDR3 DNA reads TGTGCCAGCAGCCGACTTATCGGGACGACAGATACGCAGTATTTT. Translation gives CASSRLIGTTDTQYF.

In its sample, this clone was seen a few times. This sequence joins TRBV25-1 and TRBJ2-1; D possibly uses TRBD1 or TRBD2 (5 bases each). CDR1 is MGHDK and CDR2 is SYGVNS in the germline V gene. Trimming cost V 4 bases and J 2 bases, with 15 bases left between them. This CDR3 spans 16 amino acids. This CDR3 reads CASSGTGTGPYNEQFF. CDR3 bases: TGTGCCAGCAGTGGGACCGGGACGGGGCCCTACAATGAGCAGTTCTTC.

The V gene is TRBV11-2, the J gene TRBJ1-6, with unresolved D. Trimming left V 3 bases short and J 0 bases short, with 12 bases between. CDR3 length equals 17 residues. CDR1 SGHAT and CDR2 FQNNGV come from the germline V gene. CDR3 region: CASSFSRVGSYNSPLHF. The CDR3 bases are TGTGCCAGCAGCTTCAGTAGGGTGGGCTCCTATAATTCACCCCTCCACTTT.

The CDR3: CASSEAGSGTDTQYF. The CDR3 nucleotides read TGTGCCAGCAGTGAGGCCGGATCGGGCACAGATACGCAGTATTTT. The V gene is TRBV2, the J gene TRBJ2-3; no firm D call. Trimming removed 3 bases from V and 1 base from J, with 11 bases in between. Germline V gene sequence: CDR1 SNHLY, CDR2 FYNNEI. The CDR3 is made up of 15 amino acids.

The V and J genes are TRBV28 and TRBJ1-3; perhaps TRBD1 as D (5 bases). The CDR3 spans 14 residues. CDR1 is MDHEN, CDR2 SYDVKM, per germline. Trimming removed 3 bases at V and 1 base at J, with 7 bases between. The CDR3 coding sequence is TGTGCCAGCAGTTTCGGGGGATCTGGAAACACCATATATTTT. Translating it yields CASSFGGSGNTIYF.

The chain employs TRBV7-2 and TRBJ2-3, with unresolved D. The CDR3 runs to 13 residues. The germline gives CDR1 SGHTA, CDR2 FQGNSA. V was clipped by 5 bases and J by 3 bases, with 9 bases between them. The CDR3 DNA is TGTGCCAGCAGCGGGCTAGTGACAGATACGCAGTATTTT. Translation: CASSGLVTDTQYF.

CDR3 coding DNA: TGTGCCAGCAGTGAAAAAGAGACCCAGTACTTC. It encodes CASSEKETQYF. The chain combines TRBV6-1 with TRBJ2-5; D is uncertain. There are 11 residues in the CDR3. Trimming removed 2 bases at V and 3 bases at J, with 1 base between. Germline V gives CDR1 MNHNS, CDR2 SASEGT.

The J gene is TRBJ1-1, the V gene TRBV5-4; TRBD1 aligns across 9 bases. Germline V gene data show CDR1 as SGHNT and CDR2 as YYREEE (reference sequence). The trim removed 1 base at V and 1 base at J, leaving 5 bases unmatched. The CDR3 is 16 amino acids. The CDR3 reads CASSLYRGLGNTEAFF. The DNA of the CDR3 is TGTGCCAGCAGCTTGTACAGGGGGCTAGGGAACACTGAAGCTTTCTTT. The full variable domain, with the rest looked up from reference TRBV5-4 and TRBJ1-1, is ETGVTQSPTHLIKTRGQQVTLRCSSQSGHNTVSWYQQALGQGPQFIFQYYREEENGRGNFPPRFSGLQFPNYSSELNVNALELDDSALYLCASSLYRGLGNTEAFFGQGTRLTVV.

This clone was recorded only once. The V call is TRBV9, the J call TRBJ1-4; D gene uncertain. The CDR3 has 13 amino acids. Germline CDR1 and CDR2: SGDLS and YYNGEE. With 0 bases removed from V and 6 bases from J, the gap between germline ends came to 6 bases. The DNA for the CDR3 is TGTGCCAGCAGCGTAGGGTCTTATGAAAAACTGTTTTTT. Residues: CASSVGSYEKLFF. Combining the CDR3 with reference TRBV9 and TRBJ1-4 gives the whole variable domain DSGVTQTPKHLITATGQRVTLRCSPRSGDLSVYWYQQSLDQGLQFLIQYYNGEERAKGNILERFSAQQFPDLHSELNLSSLELGDSALYFCASSVGSYEKLFFGSGTQLSVL.

The CDR3 here is CASSIGTGIYGYTF. As DNA, the CDR3 is TGTGCCAGTAGTATAGGGACAGGGATCTATGGCTACACCTTC. V gene TRBV19 combines with J gene TRBJ1-2; 8 nucleotides align to TRBD1. This CDR3 is built from 14 residues. Trimming cost V 1 base and J 4 bases; bases outside gene matches: 2. CDR1 and CDR2 (germline): LNHDA, SQIVND (reference sequence). Full variable domain (missing parts from reference TRBV19 and TRBJ1-2): DGGITQSPKYLFRKEGQNVTLSCEQNLNHDAMYWYRQDPGQGLRLIYYSQIVNDFQKGDIAEGYSVSREKKESFPLTVTSAQKNPTAFYLCASSIGTGIYGYTFGSGTRLTVV.

The chain uses TRBV27 and TRBJ1-3; TRBD1 aligns across 7 bases. Germline V CDR1 and CDR2: MNHEY, SMNVEV (reference sequence). The CDR3 covers 15 residues. V gave up 6 bases and J gave up 4 bases; unmatched junction bases: 9. The CDR3 nucleotides read TGTGCCAGCAGGCAGCAGGGGGAACCCGGAAACACCATATATTTT. It translates to CASRQQGEPGNTIYF.

In its sample, this clone was seen a few times. V usage is TRBV7-6 and J usage is TRBJ2-7, with TRBD2 matching over 9 bases. This CDR3 has 16 residues. Germline CDR1 SGHVS, CDR2 FNYEAQ. Germline trimming cut 3 bases from V and 0 bases from J; bases unmatched to any gene: 6. The DNA of the CDR3 is TGTGCCAGCAGCTTGGGGGCTAGCGGGAACTCCTACGAGCAGTACTTC. Its protein is CASSLGASGNSYEQYF.

J is TRBJ2-2 and V is TRBV6-5, with unresolved D. Germline loops: CDR1 MNHEY, CDR2 SVGAGI. CDR3 size: 14 residues. Deletions cut 6 bases from V and 4 bases from J, with 12 bases between. The CDR3 DNA is TGTGCCAGCAGCCCGTTCTCCTTCACCGGGGAGCTGTTTTTT. This sequence encodes CASSPFSFTGELFF.

The chain joins TRBV27 to TRBJ2-1, with D unresolved. The germline V gene has CDR1 MNHEY and CDR2 SMNVEV (reference sequence). The CDR3 spans 15 residues. Trimming removed 5 bases from V and 4 bases from J, with 15 bases in between. Here the CDR3 reads CASSPFGPLYNEQFF. The CDR3 region has the DNA TGTGCCAGCAGTCCTTTCGGGCCCCTGTACAATGAGCAGTTCTTC.

The chain uses TRBV6-1 and TRBJ1-5; D is uncertain. The CDR3 is made up of 17 amino acids. Germline V gene lookup returns CDR1 MNHNS and CDR2 SASEGT. V shed 1 base and J shed 0 bases, with 13 bases lying between them. Here the CDR3 reads CASSEVREDYSNQPQHF. The CDR3 DNA sequence: TGTGCCAGCAGTGAAGTCCGGGAGGATTATAGCAATCAGCCCCAGCATTTT.

In its sample, this clone was seen once. The V and J genes are TRBV28 and TRBJ1-6; D unclear. The length of the CDR3 is 15 residues. Trimming removed 3 bases from V and 10 bases from J, with 16 bases in between. The germline gives CDR1 MDHEN, CDR2 SYDVKM. This chain's CDR3 is CASSFPGTTWSPLHF. DNA of the CDR3: TGTGCCAGCAGTTTCCCGGGCACTACGTGGTCACCCCTCCACTTT.

The chain recombines TRBV15 with TRBJ1-2, with TRBD1 as a possible D gene (5 bases). Germline V gene lookup returns CDR1 LNHNV and CDR2 YYDKDF (reference sequence). V shed 5 bases and J shed 4 bases, with 17 bases lying between them. This CDR3 contains 15 residues. CDR3 nucleotides: TGTGCCACCAGCCTTGTGACCCCTGGGGGCTATGGCTACACCTTC. Its translation: CATSLVTPGGYGYTF.

This chain links TRBV5-1 with TRBJ2-1; 10 bases are shared with TRBD2. This CDR3 region has 15 residues. Germline V gene sequence: CDR1 SGHRS, CDR2 YFSETQ. Trimming at V came to 2 bases and at J to 3 bases, leaving 2 bases not matched to a gene. The CDR3 loop is CASSLAGGRYNEQFF. The CDR3 region has the DNA TGCGCCAGCAGCTTAGCGGGAGGGCGCTACAATGAGCAGTTCTTC.

The CDR3, as DNA: TGCAGTGCTAGTAAGAATCGAGGGGGGATTAGCAATCAGCCCCAGCATTTT. Translating gives CSASKNRGGISNQPQHF. The V gene is TRBV20-1, the J gene TRBJ1-5, with D perhaps TRBD1 (6 bases). CDR1 is DFQATT, CDR2 SNEGSKA, per germline (reference sequence). The CDR3 extends over 17 amino acids. The V end lost 3 bases, the J end lost 0 bases, and 18 bases lay between the germline ends.

The genes are TRBV30 and TRBJ1-2, with a weak D call TRBD1 (6 bases). V was pared by 0 bases and J by 2 bases, with 13 bases between. Looked up from germline, CDR1 is GTSNPN and CDR2 is SVGIG (reference sequence). The length of the CDR3 is 15 residues. The CDR3 protein is CAWSVTTGANYGYTF. In DNA form, the CDR3 reads TGTGCCTGGAGTGTAACGACGGGGGCAAACTATGGCTACACCTTC. Using reference TRBV30 and TRBJ1-2 for the parts outside the CDR3, the full variable domain is SQTIHQWPATLVQPVGSPLSLECTVEGTSNPNLYWYRQAAGRGLQLLFYSVGIGQISSEVPQNLSASRPQDRQFILSSKKLLLSDSGFYLCAWSVTTGANYGYTFGSGTRLTVV.

V usage is TRBV7-2 and J usage is TRBJ1-1; D may be TRBD1 (5 bases). CDR1 and CDR2 (germline): SGHTA, FQGNSA. This CDR3 region has 12 residues. V lost 6 bases, J lost 5 bases, and 10 bases lay in between. This CDR3 is CASRLGVTEAFF. The CDR3 DNA reads TGTGCCAGCAGGCTGGGGGTGACTGAAGCTTTCTTT.

V and J are TRBV7-2 and TRBJ2-1, with D unclear. The V end was cut by 8 bases, the J end by 6 bases, with 11 bases between. The V gene's germline CDR1 is SGHTA and CDR2 FQGNSA. This CDR3 is 12 amino acids long. CDR3 in amino acids: CASEGGFNEQFF. The CDR3 DNA sequence: TGTGCCAGCGAAGGTGGATTCAATGAGCAGTTCTTC.

The gene calls are TRBV20-1 and TRBJ2-1; D gene unclear. Germline CDR1 reads DFQATT; CDR2 reads SNEGSKA (reference sequence). V was pared by 0 bases and J by 8 bases, with 5 bases between. The CDR3 totals 11 residues. In DNA, the CDR3 is TGCAGTGCTAGAGAGAGTGATGAGCAGTTCTTC. It specifies CSARESDEQFF.